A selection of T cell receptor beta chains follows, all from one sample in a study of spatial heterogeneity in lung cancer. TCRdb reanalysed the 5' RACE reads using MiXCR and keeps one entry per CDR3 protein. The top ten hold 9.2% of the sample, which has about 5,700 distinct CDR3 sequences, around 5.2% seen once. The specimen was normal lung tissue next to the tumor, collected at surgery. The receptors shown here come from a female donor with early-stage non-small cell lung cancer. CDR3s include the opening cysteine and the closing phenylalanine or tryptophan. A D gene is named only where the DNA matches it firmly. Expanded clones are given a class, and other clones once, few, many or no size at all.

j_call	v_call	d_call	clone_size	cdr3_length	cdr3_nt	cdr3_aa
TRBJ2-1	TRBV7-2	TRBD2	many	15	TGTGCCAGCAGCTTGCTAGCGGGAGGTTTGAATGAGCAGTTCTTC	CASSLLAGGLNEQFF
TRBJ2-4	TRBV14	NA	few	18	TGTGCCAGCAGCCTCTCCCTCCGTGGGGGCACGGCCAAAAACATTCAGTACTTC	CASSLSLRGGTAKNIQYF
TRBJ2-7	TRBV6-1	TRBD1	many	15	TGTGCCAGCAGTGACCAAGACAGGGGCCCCTACGAGCAGTACTTC	CASSDQDRGPYEQYF
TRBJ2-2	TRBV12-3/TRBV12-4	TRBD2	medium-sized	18	TGTGCCAGCAGCACCAAACCTCCGGGACTAGCGGGCACCGGGGAGCTGTTTTTT	CASSTKPPGLAGTGELFF
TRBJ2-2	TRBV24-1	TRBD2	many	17	TGTGCCACCAGCCAGACTAGCGGGAGGCCGGGGACCGGGGAGCTGTTTTTT	CATSQTSGRPGTGELFF
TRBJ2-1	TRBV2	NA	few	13	TGTGCCAGCAGTGAAGCCCCTGGCGGCGAGCAGTTCTTC	CASSEAPGGEQFF
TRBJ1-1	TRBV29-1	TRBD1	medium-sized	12	TGCAGCGGCCAGCTCACAGGGGAAATAGCTTTCTTT	CSGQLTGEIAFF
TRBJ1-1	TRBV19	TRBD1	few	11	TGTGCCAGTAGTCGGGACAGTAAAGCTTTCTTT	CASSRDSKAFF
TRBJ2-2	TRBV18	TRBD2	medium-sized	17	TGTGCCAGCTCCCCGTCGACTAGCGGGAGCCTTCCCGGGGAGCTGTTTTTT	CASSPSTSGSLPGELFF
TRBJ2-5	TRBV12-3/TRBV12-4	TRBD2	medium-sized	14	TGTGCCAGCAGCCTAACTAGCGGCCAAGAGACCCAGTACTTC	CASSLTSGQETQYF
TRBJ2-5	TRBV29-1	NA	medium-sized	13	TGCAGCGTTCGGGAGCCGGGCAAAGAGACCCAGTACTTC	CSVREPGKETQYF
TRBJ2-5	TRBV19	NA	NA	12	TGTGCCAGTGCATCGGACGAAGAGACCCAGTACTTC	CASASDEETQYF
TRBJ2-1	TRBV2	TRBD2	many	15	TGTGCCAGCAGTGAGGCCGGACTAGCGGACAATGAGCAGTTCTTC	CASSEAGLADNEQFF
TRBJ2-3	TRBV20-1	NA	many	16	TGCAGTGCTAGGCTCCAGTTGCGGGCTAGCACAGATACGCAGTATTTT	CSARLQLRASTDTQYF
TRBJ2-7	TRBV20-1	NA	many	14	TGCAGTGCGCCGGCCGAATACAGACCCTACGAGCAGTACTTC	CSAPAEYRPYEQYF
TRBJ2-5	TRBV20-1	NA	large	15	TGCAGTGCTAGACCCCCTAGGTTAGATTCGGAGACCCAGTACTTC	CSARPPRLDSETQYF
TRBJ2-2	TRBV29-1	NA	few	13	TGCAGCGTTGACAGGGGGGGGTTCGGGGAGCTGTTTTTT	CSVDRGGFGELFF